Below, one TCR beta chain is given with its context. The target antigen is unknown. The source of the sample is a study of T and B cells in COVID-19 patients. Turning to the study itself: Peripheral blood came from COVID-19 patients with active infection or after recovery. Overall study findings and caveats: In COVID-19 patients, T cell receptor beta variable and joining gene use was reportedly strongly skewed.

From blood, about 240-500 ng of genomic DNA served as TRB template. BIOMED2 TRB-A/B primer pools were used in multiplex TRB PCR. In TCRdb, the multiplex PCR reads were re-called with MiXCR into one record per CDR3 protein. The sample includes approximately 13,000 distinct CDR3 sequences, 29% of them seen just once. The material sequenced was blood. This TCR was sampled from a human donor who had recovered from COVID-19.

In DNA form, the CDR3 reads TGTGCCAGCAGCCCCCGGGATACGCAGTATTTT. Amino acids: CASSPRDTQYF. This chain connects TRBV5-5 to TRBJ2-3; the D is unclear. CDR1 SGHKS and CDR2 YYEKEE come from the germline V gene (reference sequence). V was shortened by 4 bases and J by 6 bases, with 6 bases between the two germline ends. The CDR3 runs 11 residues.